This T cell receptor beta chain was recovered during a study of cytomegalovirus exposure and HLA in healthy donors. Study-level background: There were 350 to 400 genotyped donors. Of these, roughly 80% fell in the genetic ancestry cluster associated with self-reported Caucasian donors. Study-wide results and limits: Association of a missense DCLRE1C variant with TCR beta V- and J-gene trimming was reported in a later analysis.

The CDR3 length is 14 residues. The germline V gene encodes CDR1 SQVTM and CDR2 ANQGSEA. V gave up 7 bases and J gave up 4 bases, with 19 bases separating them. The PCR ran on 60 Vbeta and 13 Jbeta primers. Source study methods: Later work found 65 million to 85 million unique TCR beta chains, with roughly 11 million shared. This table comes from immunoSEQ multiplex PCR, and its TCRdb copy is limited to in-frame clones, with some not included. The V and J calls and clone size are taken from that table; D and trimming were inferred from the DNA. The data contain about 160,000 clones, over 60% of them singletons. This clone was recorded only once. Antigen unknown.

This TCR derives from a woman in her fifties or sixties in good health and CMV-seropositive. Input material: PBMCs. The gene calls are TRBV29-1 and TRBJ1-2, with a tentative D call TRBD1 (5 bases). CDR3 protein: CSAPVGDFAYGYTF. CDR3 nucleotides: TGCAGCGCCCCCGTGGGGGACTTTGCCTATGGCTACACCTTC.